This TCR beta chain appears in the sequencing data of a study of cytotoxic CD8 clonotypes in ibrutinib-treated CLL. J was trimmed by 1 base and V by 4 bases; bases with no gene match: 5. CDR3 length: 15 amino acids. Germline CDR1 is SGHDN and CDR2 is FVKESK. Assay: immunoSEQ multiplex PCR; the TCRdb copy retains only in-frame clones and omits some. The sample carries hundreds of thousands of clones, roughly 70% recorded once. The chain recombines TRBV14 with TRBJ2-7, with 9 bases identical to TRBD2. The input for sequencing was PBMCs, taken after 24 months of ibrutinib treatment. This clonotype was sampled from a human donor with chronic lymphocytic leukemia. The CDR3 sequence is CASSPGTSRSYEQYF. Here the CDR3 DNA reads TGTGCCAGCAGCCCCGGGACTAGCCGGTCCTACGAGCAGTACTTC.